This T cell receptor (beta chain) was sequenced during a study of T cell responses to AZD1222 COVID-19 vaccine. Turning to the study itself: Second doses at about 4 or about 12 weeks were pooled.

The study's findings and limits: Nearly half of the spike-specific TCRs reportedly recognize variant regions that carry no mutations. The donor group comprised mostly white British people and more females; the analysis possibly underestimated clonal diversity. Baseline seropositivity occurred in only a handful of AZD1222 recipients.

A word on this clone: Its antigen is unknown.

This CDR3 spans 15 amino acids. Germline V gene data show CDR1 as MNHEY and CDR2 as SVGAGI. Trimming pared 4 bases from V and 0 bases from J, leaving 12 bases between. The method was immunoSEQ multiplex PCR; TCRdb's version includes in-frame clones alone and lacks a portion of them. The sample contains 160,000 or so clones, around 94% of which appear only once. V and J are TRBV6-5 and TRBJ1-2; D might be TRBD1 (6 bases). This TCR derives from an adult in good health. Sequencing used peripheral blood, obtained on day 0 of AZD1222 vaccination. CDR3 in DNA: TGTGCCAGCAGTTTTCAGGGGATCCCTAACTATGGCTACACCTTC. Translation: CASSFQGIPNYGYTF.